Below, 28 T cell receptor beta chains from the same sample are listed, as sequenced in a study of T cells in Graves' hyperthyroidism and ophthalmopathy. Researchers amplified the TCR beta CDR3 regions from RNA transcripts. The TCR CDR3 first-round RT-PCR relied on the HTBI primer set. TCRdb analysed the multiplex PCR reads with MiXCR anew, one entry per CDR3 protein. The table has about 400,000 distinct CDR3 sequences, about 15% seen once. The sequenced sample consisted of blood. The source of these receptors is a man aged 18 to 35 with Graves' ophthalmopathy.

This clonotype was found many times. The rearrangement uses TRBV30 and TRBJ2-3, with TRBD2 identical over 12 bases. Germline CDR1 reads GTSNPN; CDR2 reads SVGIG (reference sequence). Trimming cost V 2 bases and J 0 bases; bases outside gene matches: 3. The CDR3 is 16 amino acids. CDR3 bases: TGTGCCTGGAGTCGAGGACTAGCGGGAAGCACAGATACGCAGTATTTT. Translation: CAWSRGLAGSTDTQYF. The full variable domain, in which reference TRBV30 and TRBJ2-3 provide the parts outside the CDR3, is SQTIHQWPATLVQPVGSPLSLECTVEGTSNPNLYWYRQAAGRGLQLLFYSVGIGQISSEVPQNLSASRPQDRQFILSSKKLLLSDSGFYLCAWSRGLAGSTDTQYFGPGTRLTVL.

This clonotype was counted ten times or more. The gene calls are TRBV20-1 and TRBJ2-5, with D perhaps TRBD1 (5 bases). The germline V gene has CDR1 DFQATT and CDR2 SNEGSKA (reference sequence). V was shortened by 1 base and J by 6 bases, with 18 bases between the two germline ends. The CDR3 length is 15 residues. This chain's CDR3 is CSARGIGHWAQTQYF. The CDR3 nucleotides read TGCAGTGCTAGAGGGATAGGACACTGGGCCCAGACCCAGTACTTC.

The table lists this clonotype with many counts. The J gene is TRBJ2-5, the V gene TRBV12-3 or TRBV12-4; TRBD2 matches 9 bases. V was clipped by 6 bases and J by 5 bases; unmatched bases: 13. The CDR3 runs to 16 residues. The CDR3 region has the DNA TGTGCCAGCAGGGCCGGGGGTAGCGGGGGAGGGGAGACCCAGTACTTC. It yields the protein CASRAGGSGGGETQYF.

In this sample, this clonotype turned up a few times. This chain links TRBV25-1 with TRBJ2-7, with a tentative D call TRBD1 (6 bases). CDR3 length: 18 amino acids. In germline, CDR1 is MGHDK, CDR2 SYGVNS. Trimming took off 1 base at V and 0 bases at J, with 19 bases between the two ends. The CDR3, as DNA: TGTGCCAGCAGTGAATTTTTCGGAAGCTTAGGGGGCTCCTACGAGCAGTACTTC. Protein: CASSEFFGSLGGSYEQYF.

This clonotype has a count of ten or more. The gene calls are TRBV5-1 and TRBJ1-1, with D possibly TRBD1 on 5 matching bases. CDR1 SGHRS and CDR2 YFSETQ come from the germline V gene. The CDR3 loop spans 15 amino acids. The V and J ends lost 2 bases and 4 bases respectively, with 15 bases between them. The CDR3 nucleotides are TGCGCCAGCAGCTTTGGGGACGGCGCCTTCACTGAAGCTTTCTTT. Residues: CASSFGDGAFTEAFF.

This clonotype was seen ten or more times. The chain carries TRBV11-2 and TRBJ2-7, with a possible D match to TRBD1 (7 bases). Per germline, CDR1 SGHAT and CDR2 FQNNGV. Trimming shortened V by 2 bases and J by 3 bases, and 14 bases separated the two germline ends. The CDR3 has 15 amino acids. Here the CDR3 DNA reads TGTGCCAGCAGCTTATTGCCAGGGGGAGGCTACGAGCAGTACTTC. Protein product: CASSLLPGGGYEQYF.

This chain connects TRBV2 to TRBJ1-5; D unclear. The V gene's germline CDR1 is SNHLY and CDR2 FYNNEI. CDR3 length: 13 amino acids. V lost 0 bases to trimming and J lost 5 bases, with 5 bases between them. The CDR3 sequence is CASSEARDQPQHF. Written as DNA, the CDR3 is TGTGCCAGCAGTGAAGCGAGGGATCAGCCCCAGCATTTT.

Only a few counts were recorded for this clonotype. The chain employs TRBV9 and TRBJ2-3, with 12 bases lining up with TRBD2. The CDR3 spans 18 residues. The germline V gene encodes CDR1 SGDLS and CDR2 YYNGEE. J gave up 5 bases and V 0 bases, and 10 bases lay outside the gene matches. The CDR3 protein is CASSVVASGRALGDTQYF. The CDR3 DNA follows: TGTGCCAGCAGCGTAGTGGCTAGCGGGAGGGCCTTGGGAGATACGCAGTATTTT.

This clonotype was observed at least ten times. This rearrangement joins TRBV6-5 to TRBJ1-1, with D tentatively TRBD1 (5 bases). This CDR3 region has 15 residues. V dropped 0 bases and J dropped 4 bases, with 12 bases sitting between them. Germline assignment: CDR1 MNHEY and CDR2 SVGAGI. DNA for the CDR3: TGTGCCAGCAGTTACTCTAACATGGGGGGCACTGAAGCTTTCTTT. This codes for CASSYSNMGGTEAFF.

This clonotype was seen a handful of times. The gene calls are TRBV6-2 or TRBV6-3 and TRBJ1-5; 8 bases are shared with TRBD1. V gave up 7 bases and J gave up 6 bases; unmatched junction bases: 11. Per germline, CDR1 MNHEY and CDR2 SVGEGT. CDR3 length equals 15 residues. CDR3 DNA: TGTGCCAGCACCCCATCAGGGGGCGCGGGTCAGCCCCAGCATTTT. It translates to CASTPSGGAGQPQHF.

Ten or more counts support this clonotype. V gene TRBV3-1 combines with J gene TRBJ1-2; D call uncertain. The CDR3 runs to 16 residues. Germline V gives CDR1 LGHDT, CDR2 YNNKEL (reference sequence). The V and J ends lost 0 bases and 4 bases respectively, with 15 bases between them. Here the CDR3 reads CASSQEVSGLVYGYTF. The CDR3 nucleotides are TGTGCCAGCAGCCAAGAAGTTTCGGGTTTGGTCTATGGCTACACCTTC.

Comment on this clonotype: At one end, the junction sequence differs from germline, possibly due to a read error. The V call is TRBV7-2, the J call TRBJ2-3, with D possibly matching TRBD2 (6 bases). CDR1 and CDR2 from the germline V gene are SGHTA and FQGNSA. The CDR3 length is 18 residues. This chain's CDR3 is CASSDPRRGFTSTDTQYF. The CDR3 DNA is TGCGCCAGCAGTGACCCCCGGCGGGGTTTCACTAGCACAGATACGCAGTATTTT.

Many counts were recorded for this clonotype. The rearrangement uses TRBV11-2 and TRBJ1-1; D might be TRBD1 (5 bases). Germline V gene lookup returns CDR1 SGHAT and CDR2 FQNNGV. The length of the CDR3 is 16 residues. Trimming left V 7 bases short and J 1 base short, with 19 bases between. The CDR3 nucleotides read TGTGCCAGCACCCCCAGCGGCTGGGGCAAGAACACTGAAGCTTTCTTT. This sequence encodes CASTPSGWGKNTEAFF.

Remarks on this clonotype: A much more abundant neighbour one base away suggests this may be a read error. The rearrangement joins TRBV12-3 or TRBV12-4 to TRBJ1-2; no reliable D call. V shed 1 base and J shed 4 bases, with 7 bases lying between them. The CDR3 is 13 residues long. The chain's CDR3 is CASSLVTLYGYTF. The CDR3 coding sequence is TGTGCCAGCAGTTTAGTGACACTCTATGGCTACACCTTC.

This clonotype has only a few counts. This chain uses TRBV18 with TRBJ2-3, with D perhaps matching TRBD1 (7 bases). Trimming pared 1 base from V and 3 bases from J, leaving 11 bases between. This CDR3 contains 15 residues. The germline V gene has CDR1 KGHSH and CDR2 LQKENI. The CDR3 DNA is TGTGCCAGCTCACCACTCAGGGGGGAGACAGATACGCAGTATTTT. Amino acids: CASSPLRGETDTQYF.

This clonotype has just a few counts. V is TRBV4-1 and J is TRBJ2-7; D is unclear. The germline V gene encodes CDR1 MGHRA and CDR2 YSYEKL. This CDR3 has 13 amino acids. V was cut by 0 bases and J by 6 bases, with 9 bases left in between. CDR3 coding DNA: TGCGCCAGCAGCCAAGAGAGGAATGGCGAGCAGTACTTC. Protein sequence: CASSQERNGEQYF.

Many counts were recorded for this clonotype. This rearrangement joins TRBV20-1 to TRBJ1-2; a possible D gene is TRBD1 (6 bases). Between the trimmed V and J ends, which lost 8 bases and 8 bases, there was a span of 21 bases. CDR3 length: 13 residues. Germline CDR1 and CDR2: DFQATT and SNEGSKA (reference sequence). The DNA of the CDR3 is TGCAGTTCTACCTTTTCGGGGGCGGAGGGCTACACCTTC. Its translation: CSSTFSGAEGYTF.

The CDR3 loop is CASSPGRGRGYTF. CDR3 coding DNA: TGTGCCAGCAGTCCGGGACGGGGCAGGGGCTACACCTTC. J is TRBJ1-2 and V is TRBV12-3 or TRBV12-4; D may be TRBD1 (5 bases). Trimming removed 5 bases at V and 8 bases at J, with 15 bases between. The CDR3 totals 13 residues.

This chain joins TRBV19 and TRBJ1-4, with D hard to call. Germline CDR1 and CDR2: LNHDA and SQIVND (reference sequence). The V end was cut by 3 bases, the J end by 8 bases, with 7 bases between. The CDR3 is made up of 12 amino acids. The CDR3 sequence: CASSMGGEKLFF. In DNA, the CDR3 is TGTGCCAGTAGTATGGGTGGCGAAAAACTGTTTTTT.

This clonotype turned up a few times. The V and J genes are TRBV18 and TRBJ2-7; TRBD2 agrees at 13 bases. The V segment lost 3 bases and the J segment 4 bases; nucleotides outside the gene matches: 6. Germline loops: CDR1 KGHSH, CDR2 LQKENI. The CDR3 covers 16 residues. The CDR3 here is CASSPQGTSGAYEQYF. The CDR3 region has the DNA TGTGCCAGCTCACCTCAGGGGACTAGCGGGGCTTACGAGCAGTACTTC.

The chain has TRBV12-3 or TRBV12-4 and TRBJ1-5; perhaps TRBD1 as D (5 bases). This CDR3 has 15 residues. The V and J ends lost 6 bases and 6 bases respectively, with 18 bases between them. The CDR3 reads CASRGDSSLSQPQHF. The CDR3 bases are TGTGCCAGCAGAGGAGACAGCTCCCTAAGTCAGCCCCAGCATTTT.

This sequence joins TRBV15 and TRBJ1-4, with TRBD1 as a possible D gene (5 bases). The CDR3 runs to 15 residues. With 3 bases removed from V and 7 bases from J, the gap between germline ends came to 15 bases. Per germline, CDR1 LNHNV and CDR2 YYDKDF (reference sequence). CDR3 loop: CATSRGAGGGEKLFF. The CDR3 bases are TGTGCCACCAGCAGGGGAGCGGGGGGGGGTGAAAAACTGTTTTTT.

J is TRBJ2-1 and V is TRBV2, with TRBD1 as a possible D gene (6 bases). The V and J ends lost 10 bases and 8 bases respectively, with 24 bases between them. CDR3 size: 15 residues. The germline V gene encodes CDR1 SNHLY and CDR2 FYNNEI. CDR3 loop: CAKIKTPGAVDEQFF. The CDR3 DNA reads TGTGCCAAAATTAAAACCCCAGGGGCGGTGGATGAGCAGTTCTTC.

This clonotype showed up just a few times. V gene TRBV6-1 combines with J gene TRBJ2-5; 7 bases fit TRBD2. Germline CDR1 and CDR2: MNHNS and SASEGT. The CDR3 is 15 residues long. Trimming at V came to 3 bases and at J to 4 bases, leaving 8 bases not matched to a gene. DNA for the CDR3: TGTGCCAGCAGTGACGTGGGAGGGCCTGGAGAGACCCAGTACTTC. Its protein is CASSDVGGPGETQYF.

This clonotype appeared a few times. A much bigger clone sits one base away, suggesting this may be a read error. V is TRBV12-3 or TRBV12-4 and J is TRBJ2-3; 11 positions match TRBD2. The V segment lost 6 bases and the J segment 2 bases; nucleotides outside the gene matches: 13. The CDR3 loop spans 18 amino acids. The CDR3 coding sequence is TGTGCCAGCAGATCCACGACTAGCGGGGTTTTAAACACAGATACGCAGTATTTT. Protein: CASRSTTSGVLNTDTQYF.

The rearrangement links TRBV19 to TRBJ2-7; 7 nucleotides line up with TRBD1. CDR3 length: 15 residues. After removal of 6 bases from V and 3 bases from J, the junction contained 11 bases not matched to a gene. Looked up from germline, CDR1 is LNHDA and CDR2 is SQIVND (reference sequence). Written as DNA, the CDR3 is TGTGCCAGTAGCCCCCGGGACAGACCGATCTACGAGCAGTACTTC. It is translated as CASSPRDRPIYEQYF.

This clonotype was observed many times. This sequence joins TRBV11-3 and TRBJ1-1, with D uncertain. The V gene's germline CDR1 is SGHNT and CDR2 YENEEA. V lost 4 bases, J lost 4 bases, and 25 bases lay in between. CDR3 length: 18 amino acids. CDR3 region: CASSSPSWGIGAITEAFF. In DNA form, the CDR3 reads TGTGCCAGCAGCTCCCCATCGTGGGGAATTGGTGCGATCACTGAAGCTTTCTTT.

This clonotype was detected ten times or more. The CDR3 loop reads CSAWDSDNYGYTF. The DNA for the CDR3 is TGCAGTGCCTGGGACAGTGATAACTATGGCTACACCTTC. The chain combines TRBV20-1 with TRBJ1-2, with 7 bases that match TRBD1. V gave up 6 bases and J gave up 1 base; unmatched junction bases: 5. Germline loops: CDR1 DFQATT, CDR2 SNEGSKA (reference sequence). The CDR3 has 13 amino acids.